The next 8 T cell receptor beta chains were all read from a single sample in a study of OX40 agonist ivuxolimab in advanced cancers. Generated by immunoSEQ multiplex PCR, the TCRdb table keeps only in-frame clones and is missing some. The sample consists of around 80,000 clones, around 87% of them appearing once. Sequencing was performed on CD4+ or CD8+ T cells sorted from blood, taken in a trial of the OX40 agonist ivuxolimab. Receptors originate from an adult with an advanced solid tumor such as melanoma, head and neck, liver or kidney cancer.

The chain joins TRBV7-2 to TRBJ2-6; no clear D gene. The V end was cut by 2 bases, the J end by 2 bases, with 7 bases between. Germline V gives CDR1 SGHTA, CDR2 FQGNSA. CDR3 length equals 15 residues. The CDR3 region has the DNA TGTGCCAGCAGCTTATATGGACCTGGGGCCAACGTCCTGACTTTC. Amino acids: CASSLYGPGANVLTF.

This sequence joins TRBV9 and TRBJ2-1; 16 bases are a match to TRBD2. Germline CDR1 reads SGDLS; CDR2 reads YYNGEE. J gave up 8 bases and V 4 bases, and 6 bases lay outside the gene matches. The CDR3 has 16 residues. The CDR3 DNA is TGTGCCAGCAGCCCGGGACTAGCGGGGGGGCAGGATGAGCAGTTCTTC. Encoded protein: CASSPGLAGGQDEQFF.

This clone was seen just once. The chain joins TRBV7-6 to TRBJ2-1, with 7 bases lining up with TRBD2. This CDR3 region has 15 residues. Germline V gives CDR1 SGHVS, CDR2 FNYEAQ. With 5 bases clipped from V and 6 bases from J, the junction kept 10 bases outside the gene matches. The CDR3, as DNA: TGTGCCAGCAGCCCCTGGGGAGGGGCTGGCAATGAGCAGTTCTTC. Translated: CASSPWGGAGNEQFF.

The chain combines TRBV5-1 with TRBJ1-3; D uncertain. The CDR3 contains 16 residues. The germline V gene has CDR1 SGHRS and CDR2 YFSETQ. Trimming shortened V by 0 bases and J by 4 bases, and 14 bases separated the two germline ends. The CDR3 bases are TGCGCCAGCAGCTTGGCCGGACTGGAGGCCGGAAACACCATATATTTT. Protein: CASSLAGLEAGNTIYF. Supplemented by reference TRBV5-1 and TRBJ1-3, the full variable domain reads KAGVTQTPRYLIKTRGQQVTLSCSPISGHRSVSWYQQTPGQGLQFLFEYFSETQRNKGNFPGRFSGRQFSNSRSEMNVSTLELGDSALYLCASSLAGLEAGNTIYFGEGSWLTVV.

The rearrangement joins TRBV5-6 to TRBJ1-2; 8 nucleotides line up with TRBD1. Germline V gives CDR1 SGHDT, CDR2 YYEEEE. The CDR3 is 14 amino acids. Unmatched junction bases numbered 7, after V lost 1 base and J lost 8 bases. The CDR3 region has the DNA TGTGCCAGCAGCTTGCAAACAGGGGGTAGCGGCTACACCTTC. Translated, it gives CASSLQTGGSGYTF.

This clone showed up just once. V is TRBV28 and J is TRBJ2-7; D possibly corresponds to TRBD1 (5 bases). The ends were cut back, 10 bases at V and 1 base at J, with 14 bases in the middle. Germline lookup yields CDR1 MDHEN and CDR2 SYDVKM. The CDR3 runs to 13 residues. Here the CDR3 reads CATTRTPSYEQYF. The CDR3 DNA reads TGTGCCACCACACGGACACCTTCCTACGAGCAGTACTTC. Full variable domain (remainder filled in from reference TRBV28 and TRBJ2-7): DVKVTQSSRYLVKRTGEKVFLECVQDMDHENMFWYRQDPGLGLRLIYFSYDVKMKEKGDIPEGYSVSREKKERFSLILESASTNQTSMYLCATTRTPSYEQYFGPGTRLTVT.

The chain links TRBV5-8 to TRBJ1-2; no reliable D call. The ends were cut back, 2 bases at V and 0 bases at J, with 8 bases in the middle. The CDR3 is made up of 14 amino acids. In germline, CDR1 is SGHTS, CDR2 YDEGEE. CDR3 loop: CASSFLQSNYGYTF. CDR3 sequence (DNA): TGTGCCAGCAGCTTTTTACAATCTAACTATGGCTACACCTTC.

The chain uses TRBV29-1 and TRBJ2-7; D is unclear. The CDR3 covers 14 residues. With 6 bases removed from V and 2 bases from J, the gap between germline ends came to 17 bases. Germline assignment: CDR1 SQVTM and CDR2 ANQGSEA. CDR3 nucleotides: TGCAGCGTAGACGCCGGTAGGGTCCCCTACGAGCAGTACTTC. This gives the protein CSVDAGRVPYEQYF.